The source of this T cell receptor (beta chain) is a study of siplizumab effects on memory and regulatory T cells. Regarding the study as a whole: Naive T cells apparently outstripped memory cells in diversity and seemed major alloresponse contributors.

Profiled with immunoSEQ multiplex PCR; TCRdb holds only in-frame clones, not every one. In the table there are about 87,000 clones, 94% of which are singletons. On this clone: The antigen remains undetermined.

The CDR3 extends over 20 amino acids. Unmatched junction bases numbered 19, after V lost 0 bases and J lost 2 bases. CDR1 and CDR2 from the germline V gene are SGDLS and YYNGEE. The chain is built from TRBV9 and TRBJ2-5, with TRBD2 matching over 7 bases. The clonotype originates from a human donor in good health. The material sequenced was non-Treg CD4+ T cells sorted from blood. The CDR3 region has the DNA TGTGCCAGCAGCGTAGGACGATGGCTAGCCAAAACCGGGGGGCAAGAGACCCAGTACTTC. Translated, it gives CASSVGRWLAKTGGQETQYF.